This is a list of T cell receptor beta chains from one sample in a study of blood T cell repertoires in COVID-19. The data were produced by immunoSEQ multiplex PCR, yet TCRdb's version contains in-frame clones alone and is incomplete. The repertoire holds some 200,000 clones, with roughly 80% as singletons. Sequenced input: peripheral blood. These TCRs come from a woman in her 70s with COVID-19, enrolled during active disease. The CDR3 runs from the conserved cysteine through the conserved F or W. A D gene is named only where the DNA matches it firmly. Clone size is not always given. Where it is, it says once, few, many or a class for expanded clones.

j_call v_call clone_size d_call cdr3_length cdr3_nt cdr3_aa
TRBJ2-7 TRBV6-5 - - 15 TGTGCCAGCAGTTCACTCCGGGACAAGGTCCACGAGCAGTACTTC CASSSLRDKVHEQYF
TRBJ2-5 TRBV28 - TRBD1 15 TGTGCCAGCAGCCCAGGGGGACAGTGGCAAGAGACCCAGTACTTC CASSPGGQWQETQYF
TRBJ1-2 TRBV28 - - 15 TGTGCCAGCAGTTTAAAACAGGCAGGGAACTATGGCTACACCTTC CASSLKQAGNYGYTF
TRBJ2-5 TRBV30 once TRBD1 15 TGTGCCTGGAGTGCTGGACAGGGGGCAAGAGAGACCCAGTACTTC CAWSAGQGARETQYF
TRBJ1-2 TRBV7-2 - - 14 TGTGCCAGCACCCCACAGGGCGGTAGGTTTGGCTACACCTTC CASTPQGGRFGYTF
TRBJ1-2 TRBV30 - - 13 TGTGCCTGGAGTGACAGGTTCGACTATGGCTACACCTTC CAWSDRFDYGYTF
TRBJ2-7 TRBV6-2/TRBV6-3 few TRBD1 14 TGTGCCAGCAGTTACCCCCAGAGGGGGCGCGAGCAGTACTTC CASSYPQRGREQYF
TRBJ2-7 TRBV2 - - 15 TGTGCCAGCAGCTCAGCAGCCAGGGGAACCTACGAGCAGTACTTC CASSSAARGTYEQYF
TRBJ2-3 TRBV19 - TRBD2 14 TGTGCCAGTAGTAGGTGGGCAAGCGGGACGACGCAGTATTTT CASSRWASGTTQYF
TRBJ2-4 TRBV25-1 - - 14 TGTGCCAGCAGTGGGGGTGGGACTAAAAACATTCAGTACTTC CASSGGGTKNIQYF